Below, one T cell receptor beta chain is given with its context. Its antigen is still unknown. Base qualities are not provided; no much larger clone lies one nucleotide away. The sample belongs to a study of blood T cell repertoires in COVID-19 (TCRdb year 2020). Background on the whole study: Samples covering the acute and convalescent phases of COVID-19 were provided by collaborators in the United States, Italy and Spain. The prospective study material was composed of cDNA or gDNA derived from T cells, B-cell-depleted T cells, or PBMCs. The dataset comprised deeply sampled blood TCRbeta repertoires from subjects exposed to, actively infected with, or recovered from COVID-19. A freely available public database, intended as a resource for researchers studying the immune response to SARS-CoV-2, is where the repertoires were released. Samples came from the ongoing ImmuneRACE study (first 160 participants) plus 1,254 subjects from 6 global collaborators. Sample metadata almost always included a de-identified subject ID, COVID-19 status, age in years and sex. HLA class I and class II types, where available, came from metadata supplied by the sample provider rather than from assay-based typing.

Trimming costs V 4 bases and J 3 bases, and their ends lie 6 bases apart. CDR1 and CDR2 are drawn from the germline V gene (reference sequence): LNHDA, SQIVND. Inclusive of the bounding cysteine and phenylalanine, the CDR3 is 12 residues long. Only the CDR3 DNA is retained, 36 bases long and in frame from the first base. Collaborating institutions collected whole blood in K2EDTA tubes following their own protocols. For TCRbeta analysis, collaborators shipped samples in one of three forms: frozen whole blood, isolated PBMCs, or DNA extracted from either of those sample types. TCRbeta CDR3 regions were amplified from genomic DNA using the immunoSEQ Assay, a bias-controlled multiplex PCR. The original methods were these. The number of nucleated cells in each sample was estimated by amplification of reference gene primers within the assay. To quantify the absolute abundance of each unique TCRbeta CDR3 rearrangement, sequence reads were collapsed and filtered. For each sample, productive Simpson clonality was calculated as the square root of Simpson's diversity index across productive rearrangements. TCRdb holds this immuneACCESS table with in-frame rearrangements only. Some clones are missing; in checked studies, unresolved V genes explain under half, and the rest has no known cause. V and J calls and clone size follow that table, whereas D and trimming were derived from the DNA. Present in this sample are about 210,000 clones, 84% of which were seen just once. About 8.9% of the sample goes to the ten largest clones.

The investigation overall reported the following: How much clinical and demographic metadata was included differed by source and by participant, and the metadata was provided uncurated.

The chain links TRBV19 with TRBJ1-1; a tentative D call is TRBD1 (5 bases match). The sequencing sample was made of peripheral blood. This receptor was identified in a man aged 50-60 years with active or convalescent COVID-19. DNA sequence: TGTGCCAGTAGTACAGGGTACACTGAAGCTTTCTTT. Its coded protein is CASSTGYTEAFF. The reference TRBV19 and TRBJ1-1 proteins fill in what lies around the CDR3, so the full variable domain reads DGGITQSPKYLFRKEGQNVTLSCEQNLNHDAMYWYRQDPGQGLRLIYYSQIVNDFQKGDIAEGYSVSREKKESFPLTVTSAQKNPTAFYLCASSTGYTEAFFGQGTRLTVV.